The present TCR beta chain was sequenced within a study of T cell changes during pregnancy in multiple sclerosis. Sequencing was performed with immunoSEQ multiplex PCR; in TCRdb, only in-frame clones are kept and a portion is missing. Here the sample spans 75,000 to 80,000 clones, more than 85% being singletons. Germline CDR1 is MGHRA and CDR2 is YSYEKL. CDR3 length equals 15 residues. The V gene end was trimmed by 0 bases and the J gene end by 4 bases; junction bases not matched to a gene: 5. The chain links TRBV4-1 to TRBJ2-5, with TRBD2 matching over 7 bases. The source was peripheral blood, collected after pregnancy. This receptor was identified in a female donor in good health, enrolled as a control in a pregnancy study. The CDR3 here is CASSQDGGEGETQYF. CDR3 DNA: TGCGCCAGCAGCCAAGATGGGGGGGAAGGAGAGACCCAGTACTTC.